Following are 5 T cell receptor beta chains from one sample sequenced in a study of blood T cell repertoires in COVID-19. Libraries were prepared by immunoSEQ multiplex PCR; TCRdb keeps only in-frame clonotypes and omits some of them. The sample gives under 250,000 clones, around 82% of which show up once; about 4.4% is in the top ten. Sequenced: peripheral blood. All receptors derive from a man aged 50 or older with active or convalescent COVID-19.

This rearrangement joins TRBV14 to TRBJ1-1; D is unresolved. V lost 1 base and J lost 6, with 9 bases in between. This CDR3 comprises 13 residues. From germline, CDR1 is SGHDN and CDR2 FVKESK. CDR3 sequence: CASSQAWQSEAFF. The CDR3 DNA reads TGTGCCAGCAGCCAAGCTTGGCAGTCTGAAGCTTTCTTT.

This rearrangement joins TRBV6-1 to TRBJ1-5; 8 bases match TRBD1. This CDR3 region has 17 residues. Germline CDR1 is MNHNS and CDR2 is SASEGT. V gave up 2 bases and J gave up 1 base; unmatched junction bases: 7. The CDR3 spells CASSETAGGGSNQPQHF. The DNA of the CDR3 is TGTGCCAGCAGTGAAACGGCAGGGGGCGGAAGCAATCAGCCCCAGCATTTT.

The rearrangement links TRBV7-9 to TRBJ2-5; TRBD1 agrees at 11 bases. J gave up 5 bases and V 5 bases, and 7 bases lay outside the gene matches. The germline CDR1 and CDR2 sequences are SEHNR and FQNEAQ (reference sequence). This CDR3 has 15 amino acids. CDR3 in amino acids: CASSHRDRGAETQYF. The CDR3 DNA is TGTGCCAGCAGCCACCGGGACAGGGGGGCGGAGACCCAGTACTTC.

The sample holds a few counts of this clone. V gene TRBV2 combines with J gene TRBJ2-7; D gene ambiguous. This CDR3 is built from 12 residues. Between the trimmed V and J ends, which lost 4 bases and 5 bases, there was a span of 9 bases. The germline V gene encodes CDR1 SNHLY and CDR2 FYNNEI. The CDR3 sequence: CASSANINEQYF. The DNA of the CDR3 is TGTGCCAGCAGTGCAAACATTAACGAGCAGTACTTC.

About this clone itself: Different DNA sequences within this sample yield the same CDR3. This rearrangement joins TRBV6-5 to TRBJ1-6; 8 nucleotides agree with TRBD1. Trimming at V came to 7 bases and at J to 6 bases, leaving 2 bases not matched to a gene. The CDR3 totals 13 residues. Germline lookup yields CDR1 MNHEY and CDR2 SVGAGI. Here the CDR3 DNA reads TGTGCCAGCAACGGACAGGGTAATTCACCCCTCCACTTT. Translating it yields CASNGQGNSPLHF.